This TCR beta chain originates from a study of Graves' ophthalmopathy and Graves' hyperthyroidism. Study-level information: Before any treatment was given, at initial diagnosis, peripheral blood was collected.

Amplification of the TCR beta CDR3 regions used RNA transcripts (as template). HTBI primers served in a first-round RT-PCR, which a second-round multiplex PCR followed. Each CDR3 protein gets one entry after TCRdb re-called the multiplex PCR reads with MiXCR. This table holds hundreds of thousands of distinct CDR3 sequences, about 40% found once. The diagnosis combined clinical symptoms, thyroxine, TRAb, thyroid ultrasound and orbital computed tomography scans. The ends lost 3 bases at V and 0 bases at J; junction bases unmatched: 10. CDR1 and CDR2 (germline): LNHNV, YYDKDF (reference sequence). The CDR3 is 17 residues long.

V is TRBV15 and J is TRBJ2-7; 8 bases match TRBD1. This receptor was taken from an adult man with Graves' ophthalmopathy. The sample consisted of peripheral blood. The CDR3 is CATSSRGTGILSYEQYF. DNA of the CDR3: TGTGCCACCAGCAGCCGAGGGACAGGAATCCTCTCCTACGAGCAGTACTTC.